These 10 T cell receptor beta chains were all obtained from the same sample, sequenced in a study of T cells in Graves' hyperthyroidism and ophthalmopathy. Template material for amplifying TCR beta CDR3 regions consisted of RNA transcripts. Researchers ran a first-round RT-PCR on the TCR CDR3 using the HTBI primer set. TCRdb fed the multiplex PCR reads into MiXCR, producing one record per CDR3 protein. The sample carries more than 550,000 distinct CDR3 sequences, about 45% recorded once. Sequencing was done on a sample of peripheral blood or thyroid tissue (not recorded which). The receptors come from an adult man with Graves' disease, either hyperthyroidism or ophthalmopathy (not recorded which).

The V call is TRBV6-1, the J call TRBJ2-5; D not certain. The CDR3 has 14 residues. V lost 11 bases and J lost 2, with 18 bases in between. CDR1 and CDR2 (germline): MNHNS, SASEGT. As DNA, the CDR3 is TGTGCCTCACAAAGACTGGGGTTACAAGAGACCCAGTACTTC. This encodes CASQRLGLQETQYF.

Comment on this clonotype: One end of the junction varies from germline; a read error may be responsible. The chain has TRBV20-1 and TRBJ2-5; D unresolved. CDR1 is DFQATT and CDR2 is SNEGSKA in the germline V gene (reference sequence). This CDR3 is built from 14 residues. The CDR3 here is CSAIPMARQEAQYF. The CDR3 DNA sequence: TGCAGTGCTATTCCTATGGCGAGACAAGAGGCCCAGTACTTC.

In this sample, this clonotype turned up many times. V and J are TRBV20-1 and TRBJ1-2, with 8 positions matching TRBD1. This CDR3 spans 13 amino acids. The J segment lost 6 bases and the V segment lost 3 bases, leaving 6 bases of the junction unmatched. CDR1 DFQATT and CDR2 SNEGSKA come from the germline V gene (reference sequence). The CDR3 region is CSARSGQGNGYTF. The CDR3 DNA reads TGCAGTGCTAGGTCAGGACAGGGTAATGGCTACACCTTC.

The rearrangement links TRBV20-1 to TRBJ1-1; maybe TRBD1 (6 bases). V was pared by 3 bases and J by 3 bases, with 14 bases between. CDR1 DFQATT and CDR2 SNEGSKA come from the germline V gene (reference sequence). This CDR3 has 14 amino acids. In nucleotides, the CDR3 is TGCAGTGCTAGCGGGGACACTTCGCACACTGAAGCTTTCTTT. It is translated as CSASGDTSHTEAFF.

This clonotype was recorded many times. The V gene is TRBV2, the J gene TRBJ1-5, with D possibly being TRBD1 (5 bases). Germline V gives CDR1 SNHLY, CDR2 FYNNEI. The ends were cut back, 8 bases at V and 12 bases at J, with 14 bases in the middle. The CDR3 totals 11 residues. The chain's CDR3 is CASLAGGVQHF. For the CDR3, the DNA is TGTGCCAGCCTAGCTGGGGGAGTCCAGCATTTT. Supplemented by reference TRBV2 and TRBJ1-5, the full variable domain reads EPEVTQTPSHQVTQMGQEVILRCVPISNHLYFYWYRQILGQKVEFLVSFYNNEISEKSEIFDDQFSVERPDGSNFTLKIRSTKLEDSAMYFCASLAGGVQHFGDGTRLSIL.

This clonotype has a handful of counts. Compared with germline, one end of the junction differs, possibly owing to a read error. The V gene is TRBV5-1, the J gene TRBJ1-1; no clear D gene. Germline CDR1 and CDR2: SGHRS and YFSETQ. CDR3 size: 12 residues. CDR3 sequence reads: CPSSAPDTEAFF. The CDR3 nucleotides are TGCCCCAGCAGTGCGCCGGACACTGAAGCTTTCTTT.

This clonotype was found a few times. V is TRBV7-3 and J is TRBJ2-2; D gene ambiguous. The CDR3 has 15 amino acids. Germline V lookup: CDR1 SGHTA, CDR2 FQGTGA. V shed 1 base and J shed 4 bases, with 10 bases lying between them. CDR3 in amino acids: CASSLRPTSTGELFF. In nucleotides, the CDR3 is TGTGCCAGCAGCTTAAGGCCAACTTCCACCGGGGAGCTGTTTTTT.

The V call is TRBV5-1, the J call TRBJ2-2, with D unresolved. Germline V CDR1 and CDR2: SGHRS, YFSETQ. CDR3 length: 16 amino acids. V gave up 0 bases and J gave up 0 bases, with 9 bases separating them. As DNA, the CDR3 is TGCGCCAGCAGCTTGGGGGAACGGTCGAACACCGGGGAGCTGTTTTTT. Translated: CASSLGERSNTGELFF.

This clonotype is a singleton in its sample. A read error is possible here, since a much larger clone lies one base away. The chain is built from TRBV6-4 and TRBJ1-6, with D hard to call. Germline V gives CDR1 MRHNA, CDR2 SNTAGT. CDR3 length: 13 residues. V lost 6 bases and J lost 9, with 12 bases in between. The CDR3 DNA sequence: TGTGCCAGCAGCCCCGGACCCGTTTCACCCCTCCACTTT. It codes for CASSPGPVSPLHF.

This clonotype showed up many times. The chain joins TRBV7-3 to TRBJ1-2; 9 nucleotides line up with TRBD1. This CDR3 region has 16 residues. Germline V CDR1 and CDR2: SGHTA, FQGTGA. The V gene end was trimmed by 3 bases and the J gene end by 6 bases; junction bases not matched to a gene: 11. DNA of the CDR3: TGTGCCAGCAGCTTGCGTCCGGGACAGGGTGAGGATGGCTACACCTTC. Its protein product is CASSLRPGQGEDGYTF. Combining the CDR3 with reference TRBV7-3 and TRBJ1-2 gives the whole variable domain GAGVSQTPSNKVTEKGKYVELRCDPISGHTALYWYRQSLGQGPEFLIYFQGTGAADDSGLPNDRFFAVRPEGSVSTLKIQRTERGDSAVYLCASSLRPGQGEDGYTFGSGTRLTVV.